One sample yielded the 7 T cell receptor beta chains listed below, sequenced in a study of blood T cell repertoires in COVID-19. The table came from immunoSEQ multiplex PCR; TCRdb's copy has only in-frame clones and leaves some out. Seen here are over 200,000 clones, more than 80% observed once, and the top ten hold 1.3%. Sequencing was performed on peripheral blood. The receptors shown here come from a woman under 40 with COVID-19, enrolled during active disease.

The CDR3 loop reads CAISPRLSDDTEAFF. The CDR3 DNA follows: TGTGCCATCAGTCCCAGGCTATCAGACGACACTGAAGCTTTCTTT. This chain connects TRBV10-3 to TRBJ1-1; D is ambiguous. The CDR3 length is 15 residues. Trimming left V 5 bases short and J 3 bases short, with 16 bases between. Per the germline V gene, CDR1 is ENHRY and CDR2 is SYGVKD.

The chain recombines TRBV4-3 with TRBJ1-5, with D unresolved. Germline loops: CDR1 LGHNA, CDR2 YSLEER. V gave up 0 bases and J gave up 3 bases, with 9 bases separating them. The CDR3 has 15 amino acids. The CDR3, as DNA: TGCGCCAGCAGCCAAGATTGGAGCTTCAATCAGCCCCAGCATTTT. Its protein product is CASSQDWSFNQPQHF.

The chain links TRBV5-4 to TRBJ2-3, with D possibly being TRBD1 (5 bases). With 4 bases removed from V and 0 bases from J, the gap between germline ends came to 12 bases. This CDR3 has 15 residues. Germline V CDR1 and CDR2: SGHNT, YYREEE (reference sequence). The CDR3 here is CASSTDRLSTDTQYF. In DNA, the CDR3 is TGTGCCAGCAGCACCGACAGACTCAGCACAGATACGCAGTATTTT.

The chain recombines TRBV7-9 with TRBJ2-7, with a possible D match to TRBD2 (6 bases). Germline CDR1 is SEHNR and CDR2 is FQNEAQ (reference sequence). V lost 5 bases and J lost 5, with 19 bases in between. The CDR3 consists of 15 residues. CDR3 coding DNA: TGTGCCAGCAGCGCCTTATCCGGGAGTCCCCACGAGCAGTACTTC. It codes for CASSALSGSPHEQYF.

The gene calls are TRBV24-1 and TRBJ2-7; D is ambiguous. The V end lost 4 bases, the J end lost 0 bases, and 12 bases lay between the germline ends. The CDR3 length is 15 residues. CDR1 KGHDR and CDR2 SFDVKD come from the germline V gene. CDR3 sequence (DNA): TGTGCCACCAGTGACGGAATTAGGAGCTCCTACGAGCAGTACTTC. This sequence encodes CATSDGIRSSYEQYF.

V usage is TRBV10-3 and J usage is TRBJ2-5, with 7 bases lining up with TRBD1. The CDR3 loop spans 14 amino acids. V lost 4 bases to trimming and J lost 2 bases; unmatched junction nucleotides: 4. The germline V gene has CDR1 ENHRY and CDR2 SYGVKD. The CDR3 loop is CAISGGQAQETQYF. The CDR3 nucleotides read TGTGCCATCAGTGGCGGACAGGCGCAAGAGACCCAGTACTTC.

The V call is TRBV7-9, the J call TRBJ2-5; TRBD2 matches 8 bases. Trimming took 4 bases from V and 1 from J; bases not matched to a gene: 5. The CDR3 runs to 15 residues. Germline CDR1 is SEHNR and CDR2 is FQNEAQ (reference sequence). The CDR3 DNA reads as TGTGCCAGCAGCTGGCTAAGCGGGGGCCAAGAGACCCAGTACTTC. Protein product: CASSWLSGGQETQYF.